Listed here are 18 T cell receptor beta chains from one sample, sequenced in a study of blood T cell repertoires in COVID-19. The data were produced by immunoSEQ multiplex PCR, yet TCRdb's version contains in-frame clones alone and is incomplete. The sample has some 160,000 clones, 85% seen once. The sample taken for sequencing was PBMCs or T cells enriched from blood (not recorded which). The receptors shown here come from a woman aged 40 to 55 who had recovered from COVID-19.

The genes are TRBV12-2 and TRBJ2-7; TRBD1 reflects the table's D call only, with no check against the DNA. TRBV12-2 is an annotated pseudogene. This CDR3 spans 20 amino acids. CDR3 coding DNA: TGTGCAAGTCGCTTAAGGACCCGCGGGACAGATTTTTTAAAATCCTACGAGCAGTACTTC. This translates into CASRLRTRGTDFLKSYEQYF.

The chain has TRBV5-6 and TRBJ2-5; D ambiguous. Per germline, CDR1 SGHDT and CDR2 YYEEEE. There are 13 residues in the CDR3. Trimming removed 2 bases from V and 6 bases from J, with 11 bases in between. CDR3 nucleotides: TGTGCCAGCAGCTTTGCCCAGTCCAAGACCCAGTACTTC. This encodes CASSFAQSKTQYF.

This chain uses TRBV3-1 (or the pseudogene TRBV3-2) with TRBJ1-2; 10 nucleotides match TRBD1. The germline CDR1 and CDR2 sequences are LGHDT and YNNKEL (reference sequence). The CDR3 length is 12 residues. V dropped 6 bases and J dropped 8; count of bases not matched to a gene: 3. Written as DNA, the CDR3 is TGTGCCAGCAGTTGGACAGGGGGGGGCTACACCTTC. Its protein is CASSWTGGGYTF.

CDR3 sequence: CASSPPWGGRDMQFF. The CDR3 nucleotides read TGTGCCAGCAGCCCCCCGTGGGGCGGGAGAGATATGCAGTTCTTC. The genes are TRBV5-8 and TRBJ2-1, with 7 bases fitting TRBD2. Germline values: CDR1 SGHTS, CDR2 YDEGEE. After removal of 4 bases from V and 12 bases from J, the junction contained 16 bases not matched to a gene. The CDR3 is made up of 15 amino acids.

This sequence joins TRBV5-5 and TRBJ1-4; 8 nucleotides agree with TRBD1. The germline CDR1 and CDR2 sequences are SGHKS and YYEKEE (reference sequence). CDR3 length: 13 residues. With 4 bases clipped from V and 7 bases from J, the junction kept 3 bases outside the gene matches. The CDR3 region has the DNA TGTGCCAGCAGCCGGACAGGGTTTGAAAAACTGTTTTTT. It encodes CASSRTGFEKLFF.

The chain has TRBV5-1 and TRBJ2-7, with TRBD1 matching 10 bases. Germline CDR1 is SGHRS and CDR2 is YFSETQ. The length of the CDR3 is 14 residues. V shed 4 bases, J shed 3 bases, and the junction held 4 bases outside the gene matches. This CDR3 reads CASSLGQGDYEQYF. CDR3 bases: TGCGCCAGCAGCCTTGGACAGGGGGACTACGAGCAGTACTTC.

The chain employs TRBV5-1 and TRBJ1-6, with TRBD1 matching 8 bases. From germline, CDR1 is SGHRS and CDR2 YFSETQ. After removal of 4 bases from V and 0 bases from J, the junction contained 0 bases not matched to a gene. The CDR3 has 15 amino acids. The DNA for the CDR3 is TGCGCCAGCAGCACAGGGGGCTCCTATAATTCACCCCTCCACTTT. It yields the protein CASSTGGSYNSPLHF.

J is TRBJ2-1 and V is TRBV4-2, with 8 nucleotides matching TRBD2. The CDR3 totals 16 residues. Germline V CDR1 and CDR2: LGHNA, YNFKEQ. V was pared by 4 bases and J by 5 bases, with 10 bases of the junction left unmatched. The CDR3 DNA reads as TGTGCCAGCAGCCCCATACGGGGGGGTGAGCACAATGAGCAGTTCTTC. The encoded protein is CASSPIRGGEHNEQFF.

This clone was recorded only once. The genes are TRBV7-6 and TRBJ1-4; D uncertain. CDR1 is SGHVS, CDR2 FNYEAQ, per germline. The CDR3 sequence is 15 residues long. Trimming took 0 bases from V and 2 from J, leaving 7 bases between them. The DNA of the CDR3 is TGTGCCAGCAGCTTAGCGGAGGGTACTAATGAAAAACTGTTTTTT. It encodes CASSLAEGTNEKLFF.

The chain carries TRBV10-2 and TRBJ1-1; TRBD1 is a possible D gene (6 bases). V dropped 7 bases and J dropped 8 bases, with 17 bases sitting between them. Germline lookup yields CDR1 WSHSY and CDR2 SAAADI. CDR3 length: 13 amino acids. The DNA for the CDR3 is TGCGCCAGCAACTTAATTCGGACAGACGAAGCTTTCTTT. This encodes CASNLIRTDEAFF.

The chain links TRBV5-8 to TRBJ1-1; no firm D call. The germline V gene encodes CDR1 SGHTS and CDR2 YDEGEE. Between the trimmed V and J ends, which lost 4 bases and 0 bases, there was a span of 13 bases. The CDR3 sequence is 15 residues long. The CDR3 DNA reads TGTGCCAGCAGCCCGCGGATGAGGATGAACACTGAAGCTTTCTTT. The encoded protein is CASSPRMRMNTEAFF.

The chain has TRBV18 and TRBJ2-3; 9 bases agree with TRBD1. V was clipped by 3 bases and J by 4 bases; unmatched bases: 5. The germline gives CDR1 KGHSH, CDR2 LQKENI. The CDR3 sequence is 15 residues long. For the CDR3, the DNA is TGTGCCAGCTCACCCACAGGGGGCGCCGCAGATACGCAGTATTTT. Translating it yields CASSPTGGAADTQYF.

The chain links TRBV30 to TRBJ2-5, with 9 bases identical to TRBD2. The germline gives CDR1 GTSNPN, CDR2 SVGIG (reference sequence). There are 12 residues in the CDR3. V lost 4 bases to trimming and J lost 5 bases; unmatched junction nucleotides: 2. CDR3 sequence (DNA): TGTGCCTGGAACGCGGGAGGGGAGACCCAGTACTTC. Protein: CAWNAGGETQYF.

The sample holds one count of this clone. The CDR3 DNA is TGTGCCAGCACCCGACAGGGCGGGAACTATGGCTACACCTTC. This gives the protein CASTRQGGNYGYTF. The chain has TRBV27 and TRBJ1-2, with 7 bases that match TRBD1. V lost 7 bases, J lost 2 bases, and 7 bases stayed unmatched. The CDR3 is 14 residues long. Germline V gene lookup returns CDR1 MNHEY and CDR2 SMNVEV (reference sequence).

This clone has a single count. CDR3 sequence: CASSRTTGGTEAFF. The CDR3 coding sequence is TGTGCCAGCAGCCGGACGACAGGGGGGACTGAAGCTTTCTTT. This rearrangement joins TRBV7-9 to TRBJ1-1, with 9 bases matching TRBD1. J lost 5 bases, V lost 5 bases, and 6 bases had no gene match. Germline-derived CDR1 and CDR2 are SEHNR and FQNEAQ (reference sequence). This CDR3 is 14 amino acids long. Using reference TRBV7-9 and TRBJ1-1 for the parts outside the CDR3, the full variable domain is DTGVSQNPRHKITKRGQNVTFRCDPISEHNRLYWYRQTLGQGPEFLTYFQNEAQLEKSRLLSDRFSAERPKGSFSTLEIQRTEQGDSAMYLCASSRTTGGTEAFFGQGTRLTVV.

V and J are TRBV27 and TRBJ2-1; 14 bases line up with TRBD2. Trimming cost V 2 bases and J 7 bases; bases outside gene matches: 7. CDR1 and CDR2 (germline): MNHEY, SMNVEV (reference sequence). This CDR3 comprises 17 residues. CDR3 region: CASSLGGLAGGRNEQFF. CDR3 DNA: TGTGCCAGCAGTTTAGGAGGACTAGCGGGAGGTAGGAATGAGCAGTTCTTC.

The J gene is TRBJ2-7, the V gene TRBV5-6, with TRBD2 identical over 10 bases. V lost 2 bases, J lost 4 bases, and 3 bases stayed unmatched. This CDR3 contains 14 residues. Germline V gives CDR1 SGHDT, CDR2 YYEEEE. CDR3 in amino acids: CASSFLAGAYEQYF. Here the CDR3 DNA reads TGTGCCAGCAGCTTCCTAGCGGGGGCGTACGAGCAGTACTTC.

The count of this clone is one. This chain uses TRBV6-5 with TRBJ1-4, with TRBD1 identical over 8 bases. The CDR3 is 13 residues long. V gave up 7 bases and J gave up 4 bases; unmatched junction bases: 2. Germline CDR1 reads MNHEY; CDR2 reads SVGAGI. CDR3: CASKDRVNEKLFF. The CDR3 DNA reads TGTGCCAGCAAGGACAGGGTTAATGAAAAACTGTTTTTT.